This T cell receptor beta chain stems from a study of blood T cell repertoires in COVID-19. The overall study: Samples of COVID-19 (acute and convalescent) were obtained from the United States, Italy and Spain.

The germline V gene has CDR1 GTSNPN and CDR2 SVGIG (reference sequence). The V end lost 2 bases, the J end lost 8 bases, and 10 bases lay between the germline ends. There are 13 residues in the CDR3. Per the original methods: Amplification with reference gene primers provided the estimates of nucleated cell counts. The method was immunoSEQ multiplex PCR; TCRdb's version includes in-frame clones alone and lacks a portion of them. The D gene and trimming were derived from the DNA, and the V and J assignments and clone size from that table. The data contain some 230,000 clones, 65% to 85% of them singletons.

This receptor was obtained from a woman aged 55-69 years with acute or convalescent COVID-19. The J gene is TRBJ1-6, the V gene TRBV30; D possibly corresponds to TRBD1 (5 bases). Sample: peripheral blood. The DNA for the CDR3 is TGTGCCTGGAGTTCACGGGGGGATTCACCCCTCCACTTT. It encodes CAWSSRGDSPLHF.